This TCR beta chain was recorded in a study of blood T cell repertoires in COVID-19. On the study more broadly: Acute and convalescent COVID-19 samples came from the United States, Italy and Spain. Nucleic acid was either cDNA or gDNA, and it came from T cells, B-cell-depleted T cells, or PBMCs.

In the original processing: Nucleated cell number was recorded as an estimate derived from reference gene primer amplification. Clones were read by immunoSEQ multiplex PCR, and TCRdb kept only the in-frame ones, dropping some. D and trimming were read from the DNA, whereas the V and J calls and clone size are those reported in that table. This table has 140,000 to 150,000 clones, 85% to 90% appearing once. The CDR3 length is 14 residues. CDR1 and CDR2 from the germline V gene are MNHEY and SMNVEV (reference sequence). With 3 bases clipped from V and 5 bases from J, the junction kept 3 bases outside the gene matches.

The chain combines TRBV27 with TRBJ1-4; 7 bases map to TRBD1. The source is a woman between 55 and 75 years old with active COVID-19. The sample comprised peripheral blood. The CDR3, as DNA: TGTGCCAGCAGTTTCCAGACAGGGAATGAAAAACTGTTTTTT. Protein: CASSFQTGNEKLFF.